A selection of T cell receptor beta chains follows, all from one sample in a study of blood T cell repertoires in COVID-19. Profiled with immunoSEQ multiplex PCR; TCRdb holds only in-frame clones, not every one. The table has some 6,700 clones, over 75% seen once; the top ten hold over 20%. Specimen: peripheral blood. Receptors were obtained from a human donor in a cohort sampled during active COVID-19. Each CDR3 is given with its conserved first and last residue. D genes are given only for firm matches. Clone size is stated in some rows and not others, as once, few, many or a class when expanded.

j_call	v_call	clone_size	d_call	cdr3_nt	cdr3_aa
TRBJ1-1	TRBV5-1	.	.	TGCGCCAGCAGCTTGGCCTACCGGGGGACGAACACTGAAGCTTTCTTT	CASSLAYRGTNTEAFF
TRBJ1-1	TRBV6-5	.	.	TGTGCCAGCAGCACAGGATTCTCGAACACTGAAGCTTTCTTT	CASSTGFSNTEAFF
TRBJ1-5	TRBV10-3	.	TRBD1	TGTGCCATCAGTGGGGGACAGGACAGCAATCAGCCCCAGCATTTT	CAISGGQDSNQPQHF
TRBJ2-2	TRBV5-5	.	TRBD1	TGTGCCAGCAGCTTGGGGGACAGGTATACCGGGGAGCTGTTTTTT	CASSLGDRYTGELFF
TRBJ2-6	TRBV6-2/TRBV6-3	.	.	TGTGCCAGCAGTTATGACGGGTCTGGGGCCAACGTCCTGACTTTC	CASSYDGSGANVLTF
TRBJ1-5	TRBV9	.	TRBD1	TGTGCCAGCGCCCGGGGACAGGGATACCTTCAGCCCCAGCATTTT	CASARGQGYLQPQHF
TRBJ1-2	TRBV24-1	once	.	TGTGCCACCAGTGATCAGGACTCGTCGGGGATAAACTATGGCTACACCTTC	CATSDQDSSGINYGYTF
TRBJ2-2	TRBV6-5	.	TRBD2	TGTGCCAGCAGGGGGGGGGCGAACACCGGGGAGCTGTTTTTT	CASRGGANTGELFF
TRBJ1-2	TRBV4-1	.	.	TGCGCCAGCAGCCGGCCGGGACTGATCAACTATGGCTACACCTTC	CASSRPGLINYGYTF
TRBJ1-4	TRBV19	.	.	TGTGCCAGTAGTATTGGCAGAAATGAAAAACTGTTTTTT	CASSIGRNEKLFF
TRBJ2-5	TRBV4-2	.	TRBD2	TGTGCCAGCAGCCAAGGACTAGCGGGAGAGACCCAGTACTTC	CASSQGLAGETQYF
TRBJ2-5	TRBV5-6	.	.	TGTGCCAGCAGCTTGGCCAATAGCCCAGAGACCCAGTACTTC	CASSLANSPETQYF
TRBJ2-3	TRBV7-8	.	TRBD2	TGTGCCAGCAGCCGAGCGGGAGGGAGGGCAGATACGCAGTATTTT	CASSRAGGRADTQYF
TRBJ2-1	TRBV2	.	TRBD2	TGTGCCAGCAGTGCTAGCTCGCGGGGGGCTTGGAATGAGCAGTTCTTC	CASSASSRGAWNEQFF
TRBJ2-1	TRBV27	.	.	TGTGCCAGCAGTTCTAACTACAATGAGCAGTTCTTC	CASSSNYNEQFF
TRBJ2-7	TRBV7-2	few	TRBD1	TGTGCCAGCAGCTTGGATACAGGGGGCGCGTACTACGAGCAGTACTTC	CASSLDTGGAYYEQYF
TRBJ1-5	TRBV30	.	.	TGTGCCTGGACGCAGGGGCTGAGCAATCAGCCCCAGCATTTT	CAWTQGLSNQPQHF
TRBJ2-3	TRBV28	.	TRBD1	TGTGCCAGCAGTTTAGGGGACAGGGGAATAGATACGCAGTATTTT	CASSLGDRGIDTQYF
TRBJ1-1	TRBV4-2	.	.	TGTGCCAGCAGCCCTACAGGGACGGCTGAAGCTTTCTTT	CASSPTGTAEAFF